This record concerns one TCR beta chain sequence. Its antigen is unknown. This sample was included in a study of beta chain features in type 1 diabetes. The whole isolated RNA underwent reverse transcription, so sequencing captured expressed TCRB transcripts. Using immunoSEQ multiplex PCR, the repertoire was profiled, and TCRdb retains in-frame clones only, with some absent. The sample lists about half a million clones; approximately 31% were seen once. The study, taken as a whole, reports: Moderate but significant shortening of TCRB CDR3s was recorded in all four CD4+ subsets from Type 1 diabetes patients.

Germline V gives CDR1 MGHRA, CDR2 YSYEKL. V was clipped by 4 bases and J by 0 bases, with 6 bases between them. CDR3 size: 13 residues. The chain carries TRBV4-1 and TRBJ2-5; D gene unclear. Sample: naive CD4+ T cells from blood. The TCR originated in a young man in good health. The CDR3 protein is CASSPPYQETQYF. CDR3 sequence (DNA): TGCGCCAGCAGCCCACCGTACCAAGAGACCCAGTACTTC.